This T cell receptor beta chain originates from a study of control samples from healthy donors and cancer patients. Produced via immunoSEQ multiplex PCR; TCRdb's table is partial and in-frame only. This sample has about 110,000 clones, with about 80% found just once. V shed 5 bases and J shed 1 base, with 11 bases lying between them. This CDR3 region has 14 residues. Germline V lookup: CDR1 LNHDA, CDR2 SQIVND (reference sequence). This rearrangement joins TRBV19 to TRBJ1-2; D not resolved. The sequenced sample was blood. The TCR was taken from a young man in good health. In DNA, the CDR3 is TGTGCCAGTAGTTCCCTGGATCTTAACTATGGCTACACCTTC. The encoded protein is CASSSLDLNYGYTF.